Below, 9 T cell receptor beta chains from the same sample are listed, as sequenced in a study of Ad26.COV2.S vaccination and SARS-CoV-2 variants. Data came from immunoSEQ multiplex PCR; TCRdb stores just in-frame clones and leaves some out. The table records about 430,000 clones, approximately 92% of them present only once. Specified treatment: 15 to 20 received Ad26.COV2.S at low or high dose, single or two shots; about five received placebo; per-sample allocation not given. The study sampled participants on day 63 after the first vaccine or placebo injection. The specimen comprised peripheral blood, sampled in a trial of Ad26.COV2.S vaccine versus placebo. Every receptor here comes from a person between 18 and 60 years old who received the Ad26.COV2.S COVID-19 vaccine or a placebo.

The V call is TRBV6-5, the J call TRBJ2-6; tentatively, D is TRBD1 or TRBD2 (5 bases each). The germline V gene encodes CDR1 MNHEY and CDR2 SVGAGI. The CDR3 is made up of 15 amino acids. V was pared by 4 bases and J by 0 bases, with 7 bases between. The CDR3 region is CASSFGGSGANVLTF. The CDR3, as DNA: TGTGCCAGCAGTTTTGGGGGCTCTGGGGCCAACGTCCTGACTTTC.

This chain links TRBV30 with TRBJ2-7; D perhaps matches TRBD1 (5 bases). Trimming left V 2 bases short and J 0 bases short, with 11 bases between. CDR3 length: 14 amino acids. Germline V gene data show CDR1 as GTSNPN and CDR2 as SVGIG (reference sequence). In DNA, the CDR3 is TGTGCCTGGAGTTCCGGGCAGGGCTCCTACGAGCAGTACTTC. It encodes CAWSSGQGSYEQYF.

J is TRBJ2-7 and V is TRBV7-9; 8 bases fit TRBD1. V lost 3 bases and J lost 3; bases outside the gene matches: 10. Germline CDR1 and CDR2: SEHNR and FQNEAQ (reference sequence). The CDR3 runs 16 residues. The CDR3 bases are TGTGCCAGCAGCTTCGGCTGGACAGGGCTAAGCTACGAGCAGTACTTC. It specifies CASSFGWTGLSYEQYF.

The J gene is TRBJ1-1, the V gene TRBV5-5, with D maybe TRBD1 (5 bases). CDR1 and CDR2 from the germline V gene are SGHKS and YYEKEE (reference sequence). This CDR3 is built from 15 residues. The V end lost 4 bases, the J end lost 2 bases, and 15 bases lay between the germline ends. CDR3: CASSLPLGTNTEAFF. CDR3 sequence (DNA): TGTGCCAGCAGCCTCCCATTGGGGACTAACACTGAAGCTTTCTTT.

The CDR3 loop reads CASSPRDGSSGNTIYF. CDR3 nucleotide sequence: TGCGCCAGCAGCCCCCGGGACGGTAGCTCTGGAAACACCATATATTTT. The gene calls are TRBV5-1 and TRBJ1-3, with D perhaps TRBD1 (5 bases). This CDR3 contains 16 residues. V was shortened by 4 bases and J by 0 bases, with 14 bases between the two germline ends. Germline values: CDR1 SGHRS, CDR2 YFSETQ. The whole variable domain, filled in from reference TRBV5-1 and TRBJ1-3, reads KAGVTQTPRYLIKTRGQQVTLSCSPISGHRSVSWYQQTPGQGLQFLFEYFSETQRNKGNFPGRFSGRQFSNSRSEMNVSTLELGDSALYLCASSPRDGSSGNTIYFGEGSWLTVV.

The chain combines TRBV28 with TRBJ2-1, with D possibly TRBD2 on 6 matching bases. The V end lost 2 bases, the J end lost 8 bases, and 16 bases lay between the germline ends. Looked up from germline, CDR1 is MDHEN and CDR2 is SYDVKM. The CDR3 loop spans 15 amino acids. The CDR3 DNA sequence: TGTGCCAGCAGTTTAATCGGGAGTATTGGCGATGAGCAGTTCTTC. It yields the protein CASSLIGSIGDEQFF.

This chain connects TRBV30 to TRBJ1-1, with D possibly matching TRBD1 (5 bases). CDR1 and CDR2 (germline): GTSNPN, SVGIG (reference sequence). V lost 2 bases, J lost 11 bases, and 12 bases lay in between. This CDR3 has 11 residues. CDR3 sequence reads: CAWSLGARAFF. In DNA, the CDR3 is TGTGCCTGGAGTCTCGGGGCCAGGGCTTTCTTT.

This chain uses TRBV7-9 with TRBJ1-1; 7 positions agree with TRBD1. This CDR3 is built from 14 residues. The J segment lost 3 bases and the V segment lost 5 bases, leaving 6 bases of the junction unmatched. The germline V gene has CDR1 SEHNR and CDR2 FQNEAQ (reference sequence). The CDR3 region is CASSPRGIYTEAFF. CDR3 DNA: TGTGCCAGCAGCCCCAGGGGGATTTACACTGAAGCTTTCTTT.

The chain recombines TRBV7-2 with TRBJ1-6; no clear D gene. V lost 5 bases to trimming and J lost 0 bases, with 14 bases between them. This CDR3 is built from 17 residues. The germline gives CDR1 SGHTA, CDR2 FQGNSA. The CDR3 reads CASSPRDPISYNSPLHF. For the CDR3, the DNA is TGTGCCAGCAGCCCCCGGGATCCGATCTCCTATAATTCACCCCTCCACTTT.